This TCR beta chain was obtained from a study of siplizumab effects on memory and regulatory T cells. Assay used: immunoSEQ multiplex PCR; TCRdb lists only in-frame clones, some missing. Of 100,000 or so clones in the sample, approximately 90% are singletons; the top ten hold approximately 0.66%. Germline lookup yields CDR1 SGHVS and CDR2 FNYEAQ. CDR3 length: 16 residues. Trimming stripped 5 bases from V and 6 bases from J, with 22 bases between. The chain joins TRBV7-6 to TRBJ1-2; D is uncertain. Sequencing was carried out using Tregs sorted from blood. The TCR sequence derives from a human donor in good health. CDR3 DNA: TGTGCCAGCAGCCTTGGTGGGCCCTGGACGGGAGATGGCTACACCTTC. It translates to CASSLGGPWTGDGYTF.